Below, 30 T cell receptor beta chains from the same sample are listed, as sequenced in a study of T cell repertoires in cytomegalovirus infection. Which antigens these TCRs recognize remains unknown. One entry per CDR3 protein results from TCRdb running MiXCR on the reads. The sample holds 90,000 to 130,000 distinct CDR3 sequences, 10% seen once. Sequencing was done on a sample of PBMCs, sequenced either directly or after in vitro stimulation (not recorded which). Receptor source: a human donor in good health (CMV status not recorded). Some clones in this sample may be carry-over from other donors' samples.

This clonotype was counted at least ten times. Written as DNA, the CDR3 is TGTGCCAGCAGTTCGGCGGGCCTAGGACAGGACGAGCAGTACGTC. Its translation is CASSSAGLGQDEQYV. The chain is built from TRBV6-2 or TRBV6-3 and TRBJ2-7; 7 nucleotides align to TRBD1. Germline CDR1 and CDR2: MNHEY and SVGEGT. CDR3 length: 15 residues. J was trimmed by 5 bases and V by 4 bases; bases with no gene match: 11.

The J gene is TRBJ2-7, the V gene TRBV12-3 or TRBV12-4; 11 nucleotides match TRBD2. V dropped 4 bases and J dropped 3; count of bases not matched to a gene: 5. CDR3 size: 15 residues. CDR3 coding DNA: TGTGCCAGCAGTTCTACTAGCGGGGGTCTCTACGAGCAGTACGTC. Its protein is CASSSTSGGLYEQYV.

The rearrangement joins TRBV12-3 or TRBV12-4 to TRBJ1-4; no definite D call. The germline V and J ends were trimmed by 3 bases and 7 bases, with 15 bases remaining between them. The CDR3 contains 15 residues. CDR3 amino acids: CASSLGEAGSEKLFF. For the CDR3, the DNA is TGTGCCAGCAGTTTGGGTGAGGCTGGTAGTGAAAAACTGTTTTTT.

This clonotype was counted only a few times. This sequence joins TRBV28 and TRBJ1-5; D remains ambiguous. Trimming took off 6 bases at V and 0 bases at J, with 9 bases between the two ends. Germline V lookup: CDR1 MDHEN, CDR2 SYDVKM. The CDR3 has 14 residues. The CDR3 bases are TGTGCCAGCAGGTGGCCATATAGCAATCAGCCCCAGCATTTT. Its translation is CASRWPYSNQPQHF.

This clonotype was recorded many times. CDR3 nucleotides: TGTGCCAGCAGCTTCGGGACTCAAAGCACAGATACGCAGTATTTT. Protein product: CASSFGTQSTDTQYF. The chain uses TRBV7-2 and TRBJ2-3, with D possibly being TRBD2 (6 bases). This CDR3 has 15 amino acids. V lost 3 bases and J lost 0, with 10 bases in between. Germline assignment: CDR1 SGHTA and CDR2 FQGNSA.

This clonotype appeared a few times. The chain recombines TRBV10-3 with TRBJ2-6; no firm D call. The length of the CDR3 is 14 residues. Germline V gene data show CDR1 as ENHRY and CDR2 as SYGVKD. V lost 5 bases, J lost 4 bases, and 9 bases lay in between. The CDR3 loop is CAISQRGGANVLTF. CDR3 coding DNA: TGTGCCATCAGTCAACGCGGAGGGGCCAACGTCCTGACTTTC.

This clonotype was found many times. The DNA of the CDR3 is TGTGCCAGCCGGTTAGAACGTAATGAAAAACTGTTTTTT. Its translation is CASRLERNEKLFF. The chain has TRBV2 and TRBJ1-4; D ambiguous. Germline V gene sequence: CDR1 SNHLY, CDR2 FYNNEI. Trimming cost V 8 bases and J 4 bases, with 11 bases left between them. The CDR3 loop spans 13 amino acids.

A remark on this clonotype: This sequence may be a read error, since a much larger clone differs from it by one base. The conserved phenylalanine or tryptophan normally closing the CDR3 is absent here, so this likely arose from a read error. The chain is built from TRBV6-1 and TRBJ2-3; D is undetermined. Per germline, CDR1 MNHNS and CDR2 SASEGT. The ends were cut back, 1 base at V and 3 bases at J, with 11 bases in the middle. CDR3 length equals 15 residues. Here the CDR3 reads CASSEVSRRTDTQYL. As DNA, the CDR3 is TGTGCCAGCAGTGAAGTATCAAGGCGGACAGATACGCAGTATCTT.

This clonotype turned up a few times. This rearrangement joins TRBV7-9 to TRBJ2-5; no clear D. V shed 3 bases and J shed 5 bases, with 10 bases lying between them. This CDR3 comprises 13 residues. CDR1 is SEHNR and CDR2 is FQNEAQ in the germline V gene (reference sequence). Here the CDR3 DNA reads TGTGCCAGCAGCTTTAAATTGGGGGAGACCCAGTACTTC. This gives the protein CASSFKLGETQYF.

The chain is built from TRBV7-2 and TRBJ1-4; D possibly corresponds to TRBD1 (6 bases). The germline V gene has CDR1 SGHTA and CDR2 FQGNSA. Trimming took 4 bases from V and 7 from J, leaving 16 bases between them. The CDR3 length is 15 residues. For the CDR3, the DNA is TGTGCCAGCAGCTCCTACAGGGTAGGCGGTGAAAAACTGTTTTTT. Translating gives CASSSYRVGGEKLFF.

The chain recombines TRBV2 with TRBJ2-7; tentative D call: TRBD1 (7 bases). The V gene's germline CDR1 is SNHLY and CDR2 FYNNEI. This CDR3 region has 16 residues. V was cut by 2 bases and J by 3 bases, with 17 bases left in between. The CDR3 region has the DNA TGTGCCAGCAGTGAAAATGCGGGACAGATACTCTACGAGCAGTACGTC. It is translated as CASSENAGQILYEQYV.

This clonotype was counted a few times. This rearrangement joins TRBV3-1 to TRBJ2-5; 12 bases align to TRBD2. The CDR3 totals 15 residues. Unmatched junction bases numbered 0, after V lost 1 base and J lost 3 bases. Germline values: CDR1 LGHDT, CDR2 YNNKEL (reference sequence). Here the CDR3 DNA reads TGTGCCAGCAGCCAAGGACTAGCGGGAGAAGAGACCCAGTACTTC. This encodes CASSQGLAGEETQYF.

This clonotype was observed at least ten times. The V call is TRBV6-5, the J call TRBJ1-2, with D unresolved. CDR3 length equals 14 residues. The germline V gene encodes CDR1 MNHEY and CDR2 SVGAGI. V lost 6 bases and J 8 bases, leaving 19 bases between the germline ends. The CDR3 loop reads CASSSGLGIEGYTF. The CDR3 DNA reads TGTGCCAGCAGCTCGGGCCTGGGGATTGAGGGCTACACCTTC.

In this sample, this clonotype turned up a few times. The rearrangement uses TRBV7-9 and TRBJ1-1; TRBD1 is a possible D gene (5 bases). V lost 5 bases and J 5 bases, leaving 18 bases between the germline ends. The length of the CDR3 is 15 residues. Germline loops: CDR1 SEHNR, CDR2 FQNEAQ (reference sequence). DNA for the CDR3: TGTGCCAGCAGCGCAGAATCATGGGGCAATACTGAAGCTTTCTTT. This encodes CASSAESWGNTEAFF.

The chain combines TRBV7-9 with TRBJ1-4; no firm D call. The CDR3 sequence is 17 residues long. Germline-derived CDR1 and CDR2 are SEHNR and FQNEAQ (reference sequence). Trimming shortened V by 7 bases and J by 3 bases, and 21 bases separated the two germline ends. The CDR3 sequence is CASNGNVDGEANEKLFF. The CDR3 nucleotides read TGTGCCAGCAATGGGAACGTTGATGGAGAGGCTAATGAAAAACTGTTTTTT.

This clonotype was recorded many times. The rearrangement uses TRBV6-1 and TRBJ2-5, with 11 bases aligning to TRBD2. This CDR3 spans 16 amino acids. Losses at the gene ends were 6 bases for V and 5 bases for J; bases not matched to a gene: 11. Germline-derived CDR1 and CDR2 are MNHNS and SASEGT. CDR3 amino acids: CASSDFLAGGRETQYF. The CDR3 DNA is TGTGCCAGCAGCGACTTTCTAGCGGGAGGTCGGGAGACCCAGTACTTC.

The sample holds a few counts of this clonotype. This chain links TRBV28 with TRBJ2-5; D remains ambiguous. In germline, CDR1 is MDHEN, CDR2 SYDVKM. The V end was cut by 6 bases, the J end by 1 base, with 6 bases between. CDR3 length: 12 amino acids. The CDR3 protein is CASSVFQETQYF. DNA for the CDR3: TGTGCCAGCAGCGTATTCCAAGAGACCCAGTACTTC. Together with reference TRBV28 and TRBJ2-5, the CDR3 gives the full variable domain: DVKVTQSSRYLVKRTGEKVFLECVQDMDHENMFWYRQDPGLGLRLIYFSYDVKMKEKGDIPEGYSVSREKKERFSLILESASTNQTSMYLCASSVFQETQYFGPGTRLLVL.

This clonotype was seen at least ten times. The gene calls are TRBV7-9 and TRBJ1-5; D perhaps matches TRBD1 (5 bases). The V end was cut by 5 bases, the J end by 6 bases, with 17 bases between. CDR3 length equals 15 residues. Germline CDR1 reads SEHNR; CDR2 reads FQNEAQ (reference sequence). The CDR3 sequence: CASSRTDRGIQPQHF. Here the CDR3 DNA reads TGTGCCAGCAGCCGCACTGACAGAGGAATTCAGCCCCAGCATTTT.

The rearrangement links TRBV6-2 or TRBV6-3 to TRBJ2-5; D is perhaps TRBD2 (6 bases). The CDR3 length is 15 residues. The ends were cut back, 6 bases at V and 2 bases at J, with 16 bases in the middle. Germline CDR1 and CDR2: MNHEY and SVGEGT. CDR3: CASSTPSSVQETQYF. The CDR3 DNA is TGTGCCAGCAGCACCCCGTCTAGCGTTCAAGAGACCCAGTACTTC.

This clonotype was picked up many times. The genes are TRBV28 and TRBJ2-7; perhaps D is TRBD1 or TRBD2 (6 bases each). The CDR3 runs to 16 residues. V lost 0 bases and J lost 5, with 17 bases in between. From germline, CDR1 is MDHEN and CDR2 SYDVKM. The CDR3 reads CASSLWRGGGDNEQYF. For the CDR3, the DNA is TGTGCCAGCAGTTTATGGAGGGGAGGAGGGGACAACGAGCAGTACTTC.

This clonotype was recorded at least ten times. This chain connects TRBV19 to TRBJ2-7; TRBD1 is a possible D gene (6 bases). Germline-derived CDR1 and CDR2 are LNHDA and SQIVND (reference sequence). The CDR3 spans 13 residues. Trimming took off 10 bases at V and 1 base at J, with 14 bases between the two ends. The CDR3 is CATQGTRSYEQYF. CDR3 in DNA: TGTGCCACCCAGGGGACGAGATCCTACGAGCAGTACTTC.

This clonotype has a count of ten or more. The chain uses TRBV7-2 and TRBJ2-3, with TRBD2 as a possible D gene (6 bases). Trimming stripped 5 bases from V and 4 bases from J, with 10 bases between. The germline V gene encodes CDR1 SGHTA and CDR2 FQGNSA. The CDR3 covers 13 residues. CDR3 in amino acids: CASSLGGPDTQYF. For the CDR3, the DNA is TGTGCCAGCAGCCTCGGGGGTCCAGATACGCAGTATTTT.

This clonotype was seen repeatedly, ten times or more. The chain has TRBV9 and TRBJ2-3; D gene ambiguous. The germline gives CDR1 SGDLS, CDR2 YYNGEE. Trimming took off 3 bases at V and 6 bases at J, with 17 bases between the two ends. The CDR3 spans 15 residues. Here the CDR3 reads CASSGLGTRSDTQYF. As DNA, the CDR3 is TGTGCCAGCAGCGGTCTTGGCACCCGCAGTGATACGCAGTATTTT.

This clonotype was detected many times. The V call is TRBV7-2, the J call TRBJ2-1, with 8 bases fitting TRBD2. This CDR3 region has 15 residues. With 2 bases clipped from V and 6 bases from J, the junction kept 6 bases outside the gene matches. CDR1 SGHTA and CDR2 FQGNSA come from the germline V gene. The CDR3 DNA sequence: TGTGCCAGCAGCTTACGTGGCGGGAGGTCCAATGAGCAGTTCTTC. It encodes CASSLRGGRSNEQFF. The variable domain in full, with the rest retrieved from reference TRBV7-2 and TRBJ2-1, is GAGVSQSPSNKVTEKGKDVELRCDPISGHTALYWYRQSLGQGLEFLIYFQGNSAPDKSGLPSDRFSAERTGGSVSTLTIQRTQQEDSAVYLCASSLRGGRSNEQFFGPGTRLTVL.

This clonotype was observed many times. The chain links TRBV5-1 to TRBJ2-1; D not resolved. The CDR3 consists of 14 residues. Germline V lookup: CDR1 SGHRS, CDR2 YFSETQ. The germline V and J ends were trimmed by 0 bases and 3 bases, with 7 bases remaining between them. The CDR3 region is CASSLVPGYNEQFF. The CDR3 DNA reads as TGCGCCAGCAGCTTGGTCCCGGGCTACAATGAGCAGTTCTTC.

Many counts were recorded for this clonotype. This chain joins TRBV6-1 and TRBJ2-5; TRBD2 might be the D (5 bases). Trimming stripped 4 bases from V and 5 bases from J, with 14 bases between. The CDR3 runs to 14 residues. Per germline, CDR1 MNHNS and CDR2 SASEGT. The CDR3 DNA is TGTGCCAGCAGTGGTCGGGGTAGTGCGGAGACCCAGTACTTC. Its translation: CASSGRGSAETQYF.

This clonotype has ten or more counts. V is TRBV7-3 and J is TRBJ2-3, with 9 bases identical to TRBD2. Germline V gives CDR1 SGHTA, CDR2 FQGTGA. This CDR3 has 14 amino acids. After removal of 8 bases from V and 0 bases from J, the junction contained 3 bases not matched to a gene. CDR3 amino acids: CASGTSGSTDTQYF. As DNA, the CDR3 is TGTGCCAGCGGAACTAGCGGGAGCACAGATACGCAGTATTTT.

The table lists this clonotype with a few counts. The rearrangement uses TRBV6-2 or TRBV6-3 and TRBJ1-5, with TRBD1 as a possible D gene (5 bases). V lost 6 bases, J lost 5 bases, and 11 bases lay in between. The CDR3 has 13 amino acids. Germline-derived CDR1 and CDR2 are MNHEY and SVGEGT. The CDR3 coding sequence is TGTGCCAGCAGCGCGCAGGGAGATCAGCCCCAGCATTTT. The encoded protein is CASSAQGDQPQHF.

This clonotype was counted ten times or more. V usage is TRBV7-2 and J usage is TRBJ2-5; the match to TRBD2 covers 13 bases. The ends lost 5 bases at V and 5 bases at J; junction bases unmatched: 8. The CDR3 is 16 amino acids. Germline CDR1 and CDR2: SGHTA and FQGNSA. Written as DNA, the CDR3 is TGTGCCAGCAGCGAACAACTAGCGGGAGGGGCGGAGACCCAGTACTTC. This encodes CASSEQLAGGAETQYF.

This chain links TRBV23-1 with TRBJ2-7, with 9 bases identical to TRBD2. TRBV23-1 has ORF status, its function being uncertain. The CDR3 is 18 residues long. CDR3 in DNA: TGCGCTAGCATCCAAAACGCATTAATAGCTAGCGGGATTTACGAGCAGTACGTC. It encodes CASIQNALIASGIYEQYV.